These 25 T cell receptor beta chains share one sample of origin, sequenced in a study of T cells in Graves' hyperthyroidism and ophthalmopathy. Amplification of TCR beta CDR3 regions was performed using RNA transcripts as template. Carried out on the TCR CDR3, a first-round RT-PCR used the HTBI primer set. TCRdb reprocessed the multiplex PCR reads via MiXCR and lists one record per CDR3 protein. The table lists 110,000 to 150,000 distinct CDR3 sequences, around 20% of them singletons. The sample was blood. The receptors shown here come from a woman in her forties or fifties with Graves' hyperthyroidism that later progressed to Graves' ophthalmopathy.

This clonotype was recorded a few times. CDR3 sequence reads: CASSEDGTGNSPLHF. The CDR3 DNA is TGTGCCAGCAGTGAGGATGGGACAGGGAATTCACCCCTCCACTTT. The chain carries TRBV6-2 or TRBV6-3 and TRBJ1-6; 9 nucleotides match TRBD1. The germline CDR1 and CDR2 sequences are MNHEY and SVGEGT. The CDR3 consists of 15 residues. Losses at the gene ends were 5 bases for V and 7 bases for J; bases not matched to a gene: 6.

This clonotype showed up many times. The chain employs TRBV12-3 or TRBV12-4 and TRBJ2-1, with TRBD2 matching over 8 bases. This CDR3 has 13 amino acids. The junction had 5 bases not matched to a gene; V was cut back by 6 bases and J by 7 bases. The CDR3 coding sequence is TGTGCCAGCAGAGTCACTAGCGGAAATGAGCAGTTCTTC. Translated: CASRVTSGNEQFF.

The J gene is TRBJ1-6, the V gene TRBV29-1; D is perhaps TRBD1 (5 bases). This CDR3 has 13 amino acids. V was shortened by 1 base and J by 6 bases, with 7 bases between the two germline ends. Looked up from germline, CDR1 is SQVTM and CDR2 is ANQGSEA. This CDR3 is CSVEGGVNSPLHF. For the CDR3, the DNA is TGCAGCGTTGAAGGGGGCGTTAATTCACCCCTCCACTTT. Complete variable domain (other parts from reference TRBV29-1 and TRBJ1-6): SAVISQKPSRDICQRGTSLTIQCQVDSQVTMMFWYRQQPGQSLTLIATANQGSEATYESGFVIDKFPISRPNLTFSTLTVSNMSPEDSSIYLCSVEGGVNSPLHFGNGTRLTVT.

The chain carries TRBV20-1 and TRBJ2-1; 13 bases are a match to TRBD2. J gave up 9 bases and V 4 bases, and 9 bases lay outside the gene matches. The CDR3 covers 15 residues. Germline CDR1 and CDR2: DFQATT and SNEGSKA (reference sequence). This chain's CDR3 is CSATATSGRRGEQFF. CDR3 DNA sequence: TGCAGTGCTACCGCGACTAGCGGGAGGAGGGGTGAGCAGTTCTTC.

The chain uses TRBV7-3 and TRBJ1-2, with 12 bases identical to TRBD1. J lost 3 bases, V lost 8 bases, and 7 bases had no gene match. The CDR3 contains 15 residues. Germline CDR1 reads SGHTA; CDR2 reads FQGTGA. CDR3: CASGPGTGGYYGYTF. Here the CDR3 DNA reads TGTGCCAGCGGACCAGGGACAGGGGGCTACTATGGCTACACCTTC.

This clonotype was detected ten times or more. The chain combines TRBV27 with TRBJ2-1; weak D call: TRBD2 (6 bases). This CDR3 spans 17 amino acids. Germline assignment: CDR1 MNHEY and CDR2 SMNVEV (reference sequence). V dropped 1 base and J dropped 5 bases, with 18 bases sitting between them. The CDR3 DNA follows: TGTGCCAGCAGTTTATGGTATCGACTAGAGGCCCACAATGAGCAGTTCTTC. Translated, it gives CASSLWYRLEAHNEQFF.

This clonotype was found a few times. The J gene is TRBJ2-6, the V gene TRBV19, with D possibly TRBD1 on 5 matching bases. This CDR3 is built from 14 residues. The V end was cut by 3 bases, the J end by 3 bases, with 6 bases between. From germline, CDR1 is LNHDA and CDR2 SQIVND (reference sequence). CDR3 in DNA: TGTGCCAGTAGTATGGGGCTTGGGGCCAACGTCCTGACTTTC. Its protein product is CASSMGLGANVLTF.

Ten or more counts support this clonotype. The chain uses TRBV2 and TRBJ1-5; possibly TRBD1 for D (5 bases). The V gene lost 8 bases and the J gene lost 1 base, with 18 bases spanning the gap. This CDR3 comprises 16 residues. CDR1 SNHLY and CDR2 FYNNEI come from the germline V gene. The CDR3 loop is CASGAQSISSNQPQHF. CDR3 in DNA: TGTGCCAGCGGGGCTCAATCCATTTCCAGCAATCAGCCCCAGCATTTT.

This clonotype was seen ten or more times. The chain is built from TRBV5-1 and TRBJ2-1; the D gene is possibly TRBD2 (6 bases). The V and J ends lost 0 bases and 4 bases respectively, with 8 bases between them. CDR1 SGHRS and CDR2 YFSETQ come from the germline V gene. There are 14 residues in the CDR3. CDR3 nucleotides: TGCGCCAGCAGCTTGGGTGGGAGGTACAATGAGCAGTTCTTC. Its translation: CASSLGGRYNEQFF.

This clonotype was recorded at least ten times. The chain is built from TRBV28 and TRBJ1-5; D unclear. Looked up from germline, CDR1 is MDHEN and CDR2 is SYDVKM. Deletions cut 11 bases from V and 11 bases from J, with 25 bases between. The CDR3 runs to 14 residues. CDR3 amino acids: CASDRQGGSFSQHF. CDR3 in DNA: TGTGCCTCTGATAGACAAGGTGGAAGTTTTTCCCAGCATTTT.

This clonotype turned up a few times. This clone may be a read error of a much larger clone one base away. The V gene is TRBV6-9, the J gene TRBJ1-1; D is possibly TRBD1 (6 bases). The length of the CDR3 is 14 residues. Germline lookup yields CDR1 MNHGY and CDR2 SVAAGI. Here the CDR3 reads CAGSSPGGHTEAFF. CDR3 nucleotides: TGTGCCGGCAGTTCCCCCGGGGGGCACACTGAAGCTTTCTTT.

This clonotype was observed at least ten times. The chain carries TRBV11-2 and TRBJ1-5, with a weak D call TRBD1 (5 bases). CDR3 length: 14 residues. The V gene's germline CDR1 is SGHAT and CDR2 FQNNGV. V was trimmed by 1 base and J by 2 bases, leaving 6 bases between them. The CDR3 spells CASSLVGGNQPQHF. CDR3 nucleotide sequence: TGTGCCAGCAGCTTAGTGGGGGGCAATCAGCCCCAGCATTTT.

This clonotype was seen repeatedly, ten times or more. The J gene is TRBJ2-7, the V gene TRBV5-1, with no clear D. Germline V gene data show CDR1 as SGHRS and CDR2 as YFSETQ. The CDR3 is 14 residues long. V was trimmed by 1 base and J by 4 bases, leaving 12 bases between them. CDR3 coding DNA: TGCGCCAGCAGCTTGCCCAGAAACTCTTACGAGCAGTACTTC. This translates into CASSLPRNSYEQYF.

J is TRBJ1-1 and V is TRBV7-9; 7 positions agree with TRBD1. Germline trimming cut 5 bases from V and 1 base from J; bases unmatched to any gene: 10. CDR3 size: 16 residues. The V gene's germline CDR1 is SEHNR and CDR2 FQNEAQ (reference sequence). The CDR3 DNA reads as TGTGCCAGCAGCCCGCCGCGACAGGGAGGGAACACTGAAGCTTTCTTT. Amino acid sequence: CASSPPRQGGNTEAFF.

This clonotype was recorded a few times. This sequence joins TRBV29-1 and TRBJ2-7; TRBD1 might be the D (6 bases). The CDR3 loop spans 13 amino acids. The V gene's germline CDR1 is SQVTM and CDR2 ANQGSEA. Trimming took 4 bases from V and 3 from J, leaving 13 bases between them. CDR3 sequence reads: CSVADRPGYEQYF. CDR3 bases: TGCAGCGTTGCCGACAGGCCTGGCTACGAGCAGTACTTC.

This clonotype has at least ten counts. The chain couples TRBV10-1 to TRBJ2-1; D unclear. The germline V and J ends were trimmed by 0 bases and 7 bases, with 7 bases remaining between them. This CDR3 has 13 amino acids. CDR1 and CDR2 (germline): WNHNN, SYGVQD (reference sequence). CDR3 loop: CASSESGKNEQFF. CDR3 nucleotide sequence: TGCGCCAGCAGTGAGTCAGGCAAGAATGAGCAGTTCTTC.

This clonotype was detected ten times or more. The chain carries TRBV11-2 and TRBJ2-5; D not resolved. The germline V gene has CDR1 SGHAT and CDR2 FQNNGV. Deletions cut 5 bases from V and 5 bases from J, with 12 bases between. CDR3 size: 13 residues. CDR3 sequence (DNA): TGTGCCAGCAGCCCGAAGGTGAGGGAGACCCAGTACTTC. Residues: CASSPKVRETQYF.

Comments on this clonotype: A much larger clone differs from this one at a single base, so this may be a read error. This chain connects TRBV5-8 to TRBJ2-7, with D perhaps being TRBD1 or TRBD2 (5 bases each). CDR1 and CDR2 (germline): SGHTS, YDEGEE. The CDR3 is made up of 15 amino acids. The CDR3 nucleotides read TGTGCCAGCAGCTTTCGGGACGATAATCGCTACGAGCAGCACTTC. This translates into CASSFRDDNRYEQHF.

This clonotype was recorded many times. The chain joins TRBV2 to TRBJ1-5; D is unclear. Germline V gene sequence: CDR1 SNHLY, CDR2 FYNNEI. V shed 6 bases and J shed 4 bases, with 13 bases lying between them. The length of the CDR3 is 14 residues. The CDR3 region is CASSPREPNQPQHF. The CDR3 coding sequence is TGTGCCAGCAGCCCCCGAGAGCCAAATCAGCCCCAGCATTTT.

This clonotype has ten or more counts. The rearrangement joins TRBV2 to TRBJ2-2, with 10 bases matching TRBD2. The junction had 8 bases not matched to a gene; V was cut back by 3 bases and J by 1 base. The CDR3 is 18 amino acids. Germline V gives CDR1 SNHLY, CDR2 FYNNEI. CDR3 amino acids: CASSDPVLAGRNTGELFF. The CDR3 DNA reads TGTGCCAGCAGTGATCCTGTACTAGCGGGAAGGAACACCGGGGAGCTGTTTTTT. Looking up the rest from reference TRBV2 and TRBJ2-2 gives the full variable domain: EPEVTQTPSHQVTQMGQEVILRCVPISNHLYFYWYRQILGQKVEFLVSFYNNEISEKSEIFDDQFSVERPDGSNFTLKIRSTKLEDSAMYFCASSDPVLAGRNTGELFFGEGSRLTVL.

The chain links TRBV6-1 to TRBJ1-5; D unresolved. CDR1 and CDR2 (germline): MNHNS, SASEGT. This CDR3 contains 14 residues. Trimming took 6 bases from V and 0 from J, leaving 9 bases between them. CDR3 sequence: CASSPLNSNQPQHF. The CDR3 region has the DNA TGTGCCAGCAGCCCGCTGAATAGCAATCAGCCCCAGCATTTT.

The CDR3 is CAWSGTGNEQYF. CDR3 bases: TGTGCCTGGAGTGGGACAGGGAACGAGCAGTACTTC. This rearrangement joins TRBV30 to TRBJ2-7; 8 bases are a match to TRBD1. The CDR3 has 12 amino acids. Trimming removed 1 base from V and 5 bases from J; junction bases left unmatched: 1. From germline, CDR1 is GTSNPN and CDR2 SVGIG (reference sequence).

CDR3 bases: TGTGCCAGCAGCCCGGTACGGGAAAATCAGCCCCAGCATTTT. It is translated as CASSPVRENQPQHF. The rearrangement joins TRBV7-4 to TRBJ1-5, with D hard to call. This CDR3 contains 14 residues. The V end was cut by 5 bases, the J end by 4 bases, with 12 bases between. Germline assignment: CDR1 SGHVT and CDR2 SQSDAQ.

The chain has TRBV9 and TRBJ2-3, with 7 bases fitting TRBD2. The V and J ends lost 3 bases and 4 bases, in that order; junction bases with no gene match: 5. The CDR3 sequence is 14 residues long. Germline V CDR1 and CDR2: SGDLS, YYNGEE. CDR3 nucleotides: TGTGCCAGCAGCGCGGGCGGGAGCGCAGATACGCAGTATTTT. As protein: CASSAGGSADTQYF.

The chain has TRBV4-1 and TRBJ2-1; tentative D call: TRBD2 (5 bases). The germline V gene has CDR1 MGHRA and CDR2 YSYEKL. This CDR3 is 14 amino acids long. V lost 1 base to trimming and J lost 12 bases, with 16 bases between them. This CDR3 is CASSQGVTSGGQFF. In DNA, the CDR3 is TGCGCCAGCAGCCAAGGGGTAACCAGCGGCGGGCAGTTCTTC.